This T cell receptor beta chain was sequenced during a study of T cell repertoires in urothelial bladder cancer. The CDR3 extends over 17 amino acids. Germline lookup yields CDR1 ENHRY and CDR2 SYGVKD. Trimming took 0 bases from V and 4 from J, leaving 16 bases between them. General observations from the study: Carcinoma specimens had median approximately 1.9% tumor infiltrating lymphocytes, benign over 10%.

Measured with immunoSEQ multiplex PCR; TCRdb has only the in-frame clones, and not every one. The sample includes 13,000 or so clones, 66% of them seen just once. As to this clone: Its antigen is as yet unknown.

V gene TRBV10-3 combines with J gene TRBJ1-5; no firm D call. Source material: tumor-infiltrating cells from bladder cancer. This sequence was found in a human donor with urothelial carcinoma. The CDR3 protein is CAISESKLGAGNQPQHF. The CDR3 DNA follows: TGTGCCATCAGTGAGTCCAAGTTGGGAGCAGGAAATCAGCCCCAGCATTTT.